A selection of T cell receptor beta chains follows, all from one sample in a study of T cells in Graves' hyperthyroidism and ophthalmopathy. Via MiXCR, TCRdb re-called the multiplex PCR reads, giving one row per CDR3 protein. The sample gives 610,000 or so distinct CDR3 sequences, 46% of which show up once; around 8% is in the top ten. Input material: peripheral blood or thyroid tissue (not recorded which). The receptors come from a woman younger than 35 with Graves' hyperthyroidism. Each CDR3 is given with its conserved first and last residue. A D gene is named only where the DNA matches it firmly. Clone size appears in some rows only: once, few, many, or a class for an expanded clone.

cdr3_aa: CASSLAEQGRSGNTIYF
d_call: .
clone_size: many
v_call: TRBV7-9

cdr3_aa: CAWTPDSTNEKLFF
d_call: .
clone_size: .
v_call: TRBV30

cdr3_aa: CASSIDGGELFF
d_call: .
clone_size: .
v_call: TRBV11-2

cdr3_aa: CASSQEGPGDSNQPQHF
d_call: .
clone_size: few
v_call: TRBV3-1

cdr3_aa: CSARMGSGSRPYEQYF
d_call: TRBD2
clone_size: .
v_call: TRBV20-1

cdr3_aa: CASSDDGNTEAFF
d_call: .
clone_size: many
v_call: TRBV5-1

cdr3_aa: CASLSTQETQYF
d_call: .
clone_size: many
v_call: TRBV2

cdr3_aa: CASSLDGRTTSPLHF
d_call: .
clone_size: .
v_call: TRBV7-2

cdr3_aa: CASSINGQGSYEQYF
d_call: .
clone_size: many
v_call: TRBV19

cdr3_aa: CASRENPSTDTQYF
d_call: .
clone_size: .
v_call: TRBV2

cdr3_aa: CATSRAFGAGQPQHF
d_call: .
clone_size: .
v_call: TRBV15

cdr3_aa: CASSLEGPSYGYTF
d_call: .
clone_size: many
v_call: TRBV12-3/TRBV12-4

cdr3_aa: CSAPTAFRSGGRDGYTF
d_call: .
clone_size: many
v_call: TRBV20-1

cdr3_aa: CASSLSWGGSYEQYF
d_call: .
clone_size: many
v_call: TRBV27

cdr3_aa: CSARGTGAGYTF
d_call: TRBD1
clone_size: .
v_call: TRBV20-1

cdr3_aa: CATSRDRAEGYTF
d_call: TRBD1
clone_size: .
v_call: TRBV15

cdr3_aa: CASSPDRGSTEAFF
d_call: TRBD1
clone_size: many
v_call: TRBV6-5

cdr3_aa: CSAQGRRQPQHF
d_call: .
clone_size: many
v_call: TRBV20-1

cdr3_aa: CATSRVPVGTSGELFF
d_call: TRBD2
clone_size: .
v_call: TRBV15

cdr3_aa: CATSEENTGELFF
d_call: .
clone_size: .
v_call: TRBV24-1

cdr3_aa: CASSGLAGGAEQYF
d_call: TRBD2
clone_size: .
v_call: TRBV12-3/TRBV12-4

cdr3_aa: CASGLALGQASGANVLTF
d_call: TRBD1
clone_size: .
v_call: TRBV12-3/TRBV12-4

cdr3_aa: CSAGTRGLGGQRRIYEQYF
d_call: TRBD1
clone_size: many
v_call: TRBV20-1

cdr3_aa: CASSESSDGNNSPLHF
d_call: .
clone_size: many
v_call: TRBV10-1

cdr3_aa: CASSYSRPGSGGTQYF
d_call: .
clone_size: many
v_call: TRBV6-5

cdr3_aa: CASSLATSAYEQYF
d_call: .
clone_size: .
v_call: TRBV7-9

cdr3_aa: CASSLWGTDEQFF
d_call: .
clone_size: .
v_call: TRBV12-3/TRBV12-4

cdr3_aa: CASRPGLAGLYEQYF
d_call: TRBD2
clone_size: few
v_call: TRBV6-2/TRBV6-3

cdr3_aa: CASKEQGYTF
d_call: TRBD1
clone_size: .
v_call: TRBV12-3/TRBV12-4

cdr3_aa: CASSPRQGDGANVLTF
d_call: .
clone_size: .
v_call: TRBV5-1

cdr3_aa: CASSQGQNTEAFF
d_call: .
clone_size: many
v_call: TRBV14

cdr3_aa: CAWSVLYPKSDEQYF
d_call: .
clone_size: .
v_call: TRBV30

cdr3_aa: CASSADRDRNSPLHF
d_call: TRBD1
clone_size: .
v_call: TRBV12-3/TRBV12-4

cdr3_aa: CASSQPRRDNEQFF
d_call: .
clone_size: .
v_call: TRBV6-6

cdr3_aa: CSVLTGPQGYTF
d_call: .
clone_size: many
v_call: TRBV29-1

cdr3_aa: CASSPGPAYNEQYF
d_call: .
clone_size: once
v_call: TRBV5-1